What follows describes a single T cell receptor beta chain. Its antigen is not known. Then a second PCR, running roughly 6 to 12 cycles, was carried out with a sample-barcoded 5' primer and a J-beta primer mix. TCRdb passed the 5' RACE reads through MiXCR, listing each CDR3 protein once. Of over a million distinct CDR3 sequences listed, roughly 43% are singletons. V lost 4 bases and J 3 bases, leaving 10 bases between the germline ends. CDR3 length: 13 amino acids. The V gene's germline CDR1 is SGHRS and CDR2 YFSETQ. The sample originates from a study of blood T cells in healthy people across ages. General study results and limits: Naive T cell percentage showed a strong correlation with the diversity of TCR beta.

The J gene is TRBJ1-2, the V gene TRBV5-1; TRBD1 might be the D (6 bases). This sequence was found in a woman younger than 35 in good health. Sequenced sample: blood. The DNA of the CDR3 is TGCGCCAGCAGCCGGGAGGGGGACTATGGCTACACCTTC. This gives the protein CASSREGDYGYTF.